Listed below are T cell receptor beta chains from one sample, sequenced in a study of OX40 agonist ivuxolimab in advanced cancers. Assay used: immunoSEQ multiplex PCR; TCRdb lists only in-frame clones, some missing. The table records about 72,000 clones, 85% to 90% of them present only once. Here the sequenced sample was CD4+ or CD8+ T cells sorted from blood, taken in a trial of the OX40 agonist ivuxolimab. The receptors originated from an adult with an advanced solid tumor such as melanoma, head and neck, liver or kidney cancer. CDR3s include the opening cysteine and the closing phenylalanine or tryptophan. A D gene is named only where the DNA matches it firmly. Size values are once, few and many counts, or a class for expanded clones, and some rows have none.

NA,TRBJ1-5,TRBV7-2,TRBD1,TGTGCCAGCAGCTTTGGGACAGGGAAAAATCAGCCCCAGCATTTT,CASSFGTGKNQPQHF
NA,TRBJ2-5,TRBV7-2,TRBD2,TGTGCCAGCAGCTTAGAGCCAGCGGGGGGCAAGACCCAGTACTTC,CASSLEPAGGKTQYF
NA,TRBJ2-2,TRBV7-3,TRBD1,TGTGCCAGCAGCTCTAGGACAGGGGGCGACACCGGGGAGCTGTTTTTT,CASSSRTGGDTGELFF
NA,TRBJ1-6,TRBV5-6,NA,TGTGCCAGCAGCTTGGAAGTAGGGCAGAGCGGGGATTCACCCCTCCACTTT,CASSLEVGQSGDSPLHF
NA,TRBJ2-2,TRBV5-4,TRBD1,TGTGCCATAAGGGACAGCCGGAACACCGGGGAGCTGTTTTTT,CAIRDSRNTGELFF
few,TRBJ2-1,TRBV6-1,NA,TGTGCCAGCAGTGACCCCTTCGACGACCGTTACAATGAGCAGTTCTTC,CASSDPFDDRYNEQFF
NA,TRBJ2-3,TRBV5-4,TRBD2,TGTGCCAGCGGGGGAGGGACTAGCAGGGAAGATACGCAGTATTTT,CASGGGTSREDTQYF
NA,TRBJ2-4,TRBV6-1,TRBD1,TGTGCCAGCAGTGAACAGGGGGCGATAGCCAAAAACATTCAGTACTTC,CASSEQGAIAKNIQYF
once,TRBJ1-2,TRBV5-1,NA,TGCGCCAGCAGCTTGGGGCCACGTGATGGCTACACCTTC,CASSLGPRDGYTF
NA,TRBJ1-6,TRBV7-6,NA,TGTGCCAGCAGCTCCGGGACCTTTAATTCACCCCTCCACTTT,CASSSGTFNSPLHF
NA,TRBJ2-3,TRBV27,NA,TGTGCCAGCACCCACGGGACCTCATCAGATACGCAGTATTTT,CASTHGTSSDTQYF
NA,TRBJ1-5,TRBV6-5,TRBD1,TGTGCCAGCAGTTACTCCTACAGGGGGTCTCAGCCCCAGCATTTT,CASSYSYRGSQPQHF
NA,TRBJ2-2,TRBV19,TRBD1,TGTGCCAGTAGGACAGGGGGGAGCGGGGAGCTGTTTTTT,CASRTGGSGELFF
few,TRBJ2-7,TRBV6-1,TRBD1,TGTGCCAGCAACGGGGCAGGGGGTGGCGAGCAGTACTTC,CASNGAGGGEQYF
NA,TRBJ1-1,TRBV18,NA,TGTGCCAGCTCACCACGGGCAGCAAAGAACACTGAAGCTTTCTTT,CASSPRAAKNTEAFF
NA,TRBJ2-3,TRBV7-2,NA,TGTGCCAGCAGCCTTAGGGACCCCAGAAGCACAGATACGCAGTATTTT,CASSLRDPRSTDTQYF
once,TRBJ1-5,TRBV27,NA,TGTGCCAGCAGTCCCCTTTCTGGCAATCAGCCCCAGCATTTT,CASSPLSGNQPQHF
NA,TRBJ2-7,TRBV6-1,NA,TGTGCCAGCAGGCGGACTGACAGCTCCTACGAGCAGTACTTC,CASRRTDSSYEQYF
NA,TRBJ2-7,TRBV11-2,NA,TGTGCCAGCAGCTTAGTGTACAGCTCCCCCTCCTACGAGCAGTACTTC,CASSLVYSSPSYEQYF
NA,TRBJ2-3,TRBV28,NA,TGTGCCAGCAGCCGTGGCTTTAGCGGTTCCACAGATACGCAGTATTTT,CASSRGFSGSTDTQYF
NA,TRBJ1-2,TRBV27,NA,TGTGCCAGCAAACCTGGAGGGGAAGGTGGCTACACCTTC,CASKPGGEGGYTF
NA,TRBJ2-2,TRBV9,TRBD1,TGTGCCAGCAGCGTGACAGGGCGGGTCGGGGAGCTGTTTTTT,CASSVTGRVGELFF
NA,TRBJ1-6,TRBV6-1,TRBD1,TGTGCCAGCAGTGGGGGAGGGGGCGTTTGGAATTCACCCCTCCACTTT,CASSGGGGVWNSPLHF
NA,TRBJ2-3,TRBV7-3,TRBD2,TGTGCCAGCAGCTCAGGCGGGGGGCCATTGAGCACAGATACGCAGTATTTT,CASSSGGGPLSTDTQYF
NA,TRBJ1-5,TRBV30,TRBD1,TGTGCCTGGGGGACAGGGGGTTTTCAGCCCCAGCATTTT,CAWGTGGFQPQHF
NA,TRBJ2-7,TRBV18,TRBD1,TGTGCCAGCTCACCTCGCTCGACAGGGGGGGCCTCCGAGCAGTACTTC,CASSPRSTGGASEQYF
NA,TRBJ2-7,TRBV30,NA,TGTGCCTGGCAGGCGAGCTCCTACGAGCAGTACTTC,CAWQASSYEQYF
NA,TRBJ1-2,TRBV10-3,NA,TGTGCCATCAGAGGGATTACTCATGGCTACACCTTC,CAIRGITHGYTF
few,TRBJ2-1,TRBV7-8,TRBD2,TGTGCCAGCAGTACGGGGACTAGCGTCAATGAGCAGTTCTTC,CASSTGTSVNEQFF
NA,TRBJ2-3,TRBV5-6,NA,TGTGCCAGCAGCTTAGAGGGGCTTGGCACAGATACGCAGTATTTT,CASSLEGLGTDTQYF
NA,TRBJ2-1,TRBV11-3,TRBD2,TGTGCCAGCAGCTTAAGAGTAGCGGGAGCAGGTGAGCAGTTCTTC,CASSLRVAGAGEQFF
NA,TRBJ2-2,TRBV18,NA,TGTGCCAGCTCACCACAACGGGGTTGGACCGGGGAGCTGTTTTTT,CASSPQRGWTGELFF
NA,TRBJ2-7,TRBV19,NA,TGTGCCAGTAATACAAGGATGGGCTACGAGCAGTACTTC,CASNTRMGYEQYF
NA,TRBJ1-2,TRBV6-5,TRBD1,TGTGCCACCAAAGACCCGACAGGGCCCATCTATGGCTACACCTTC,CATKDPTGPIYGYTF
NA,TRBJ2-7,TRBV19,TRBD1,TGTGCCAGTAGTCCCGGGACAGGCGAGCAGTACTTC,CASSPGTGEQYF
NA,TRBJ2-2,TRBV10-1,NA,TGCGCCAGCAGTGAGTCGACTACCGGGGAGCTGTTTTTT,CASSESTTGELFF
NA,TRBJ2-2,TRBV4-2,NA,TGTGCCAGCAGCGGCCGGAGGACCGGGGAGCTGTTTTTT,CASSGRRTGELFF
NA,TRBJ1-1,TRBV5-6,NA,TGTGCCAGCAGCCCGCGTTTACGGGGAGAGGTCACTGAAGCTTTCTTT,CASSPRLRGEVTEAFF
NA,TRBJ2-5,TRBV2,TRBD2,TGTGCCAGCACTAGGAGCGGGAGCCAAGAGACCCAGTACTTC,CASTRSGSQETQYF
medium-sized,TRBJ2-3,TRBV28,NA,TGTGCCAGCAGCCCTCGCACAGATACGCAGTATTTT,CASSPRTDTQYF
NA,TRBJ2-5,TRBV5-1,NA,TGCGCCAGCAGCTTGGTGCGGGAAGGGGAGACCCAGTACTTC,CASSLVREGETQYF
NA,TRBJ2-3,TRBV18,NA,NA,CASSPSVQGGIDTQYF